This T cell receptor beta chain was recorded in a study of pediatric ulcerative colitis. The rectum was sampled with one to two pinch biopsies at colonoscopy. Sequencing was performed with immunoSEQ multiplex PCR; in TCRdb, only in-frame clones are kept and a portion is missing. The table includes 23,000 or so clones, about 65% detected once. The specimen was gut tissue. This TCR was sampled from a boy under 18 with severe ulcerative colitis.

DNA for the CDR3: TGCGCCAGCAGCCAAGATCAGGCAACGGGCAACGTCCTGACTTTC. Its protein product is CASSQDQATGNVLTF. V gene TRBV4-3 combines with J gene TRBJ2-6; D is unresolved. Germline CDR1 is LGHNA and CDR2 is YSLEER. This CDR3 spans 15 amino acids. Trimming removed 0 bases at V and 9 bases at J, with 12 bases between.